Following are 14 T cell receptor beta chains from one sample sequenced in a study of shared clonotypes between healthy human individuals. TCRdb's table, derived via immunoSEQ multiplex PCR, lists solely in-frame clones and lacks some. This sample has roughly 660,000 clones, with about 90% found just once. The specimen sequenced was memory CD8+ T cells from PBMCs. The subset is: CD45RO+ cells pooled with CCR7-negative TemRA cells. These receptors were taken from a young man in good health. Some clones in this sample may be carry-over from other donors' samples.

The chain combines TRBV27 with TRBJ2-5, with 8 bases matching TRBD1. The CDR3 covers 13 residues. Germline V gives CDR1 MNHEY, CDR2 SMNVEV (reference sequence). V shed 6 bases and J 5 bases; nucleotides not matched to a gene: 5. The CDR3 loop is CASRNQGAETQYF. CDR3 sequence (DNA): TGTGCCAGCAGGAACCAGGGGGCGGAGACCCAGTACTTC.

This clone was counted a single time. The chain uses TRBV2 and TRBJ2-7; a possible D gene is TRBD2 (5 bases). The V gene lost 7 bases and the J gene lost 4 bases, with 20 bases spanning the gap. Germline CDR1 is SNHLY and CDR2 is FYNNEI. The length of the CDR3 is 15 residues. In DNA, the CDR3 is TGTGCCAGCAAAAACCAAGGCCTAGCTGGGTACGAGCAGTACTTC. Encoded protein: CASKNQGLAGYEQYF.

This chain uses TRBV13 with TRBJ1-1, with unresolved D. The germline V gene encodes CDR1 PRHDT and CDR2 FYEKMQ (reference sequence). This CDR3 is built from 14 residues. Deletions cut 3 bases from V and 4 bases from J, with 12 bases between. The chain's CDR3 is CASSFGSPSTEAFF. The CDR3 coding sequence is TGTGCCAGCAGCTTCGGATCACCTTCCACTGAAGCTTTCTTT.

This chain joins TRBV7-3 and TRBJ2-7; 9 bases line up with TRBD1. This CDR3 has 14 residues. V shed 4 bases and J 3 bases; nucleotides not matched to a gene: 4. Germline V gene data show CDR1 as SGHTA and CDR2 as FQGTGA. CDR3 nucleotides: TGTGCCAGCAGCTCCCGGGACAGGGACTACGAGCAGTACTTC. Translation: CASSSRDRDYEQYF.

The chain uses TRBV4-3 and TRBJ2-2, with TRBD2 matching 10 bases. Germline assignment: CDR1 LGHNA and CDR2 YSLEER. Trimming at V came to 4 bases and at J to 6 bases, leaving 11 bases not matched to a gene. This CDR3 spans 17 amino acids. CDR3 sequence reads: CASSPIGSGRASGELFF. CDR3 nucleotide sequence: TGCGCCAGCAGCCCAATCGGCAGCGGGAGGGCCTCCGGGGAGCTGTTTTTT.

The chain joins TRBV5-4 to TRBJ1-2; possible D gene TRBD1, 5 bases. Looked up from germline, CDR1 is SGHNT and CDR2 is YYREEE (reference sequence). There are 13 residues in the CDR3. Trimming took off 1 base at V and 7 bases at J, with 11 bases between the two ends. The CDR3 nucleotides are TGTGCCAGCAGCTTGAGAGGGGTTCTTGGCTACACCTTC. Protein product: CASSLRGVLGYTF.

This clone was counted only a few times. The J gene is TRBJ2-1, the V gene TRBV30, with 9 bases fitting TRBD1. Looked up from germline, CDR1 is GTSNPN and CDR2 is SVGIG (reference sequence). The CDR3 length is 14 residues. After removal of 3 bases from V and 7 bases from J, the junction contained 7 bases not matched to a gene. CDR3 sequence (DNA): TGTGCCTGGAGCGGCGGACAGGGGAGAAATGAGCAGTTCTTC. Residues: CAWSGGQGRNEQFF.

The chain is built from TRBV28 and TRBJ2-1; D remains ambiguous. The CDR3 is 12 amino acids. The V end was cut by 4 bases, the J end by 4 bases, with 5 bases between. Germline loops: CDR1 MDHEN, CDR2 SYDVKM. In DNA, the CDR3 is TGTGCCAGCAGTTCCATTTACAATGAGCAGTTCTTC. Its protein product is CASSSIYNEQFF.

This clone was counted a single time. The CDR3 loop reads CASTDRGNEQFF. The CDR3 nucleotides read TGTGCCAGCACCGACAGGGGGAATGAGCAGTTCTTC. The V call is TRBV11-2, the J call TRBJ2-1; 9 bases agree with TRBD1. The CDR3 runs to 12 residues. Germline-derived CDR1 and CDR2 are SGHAT and FQNNGV. The V and J ends lost 7 bases and 7 bases, in that order; junction bases with no gene match: 2.

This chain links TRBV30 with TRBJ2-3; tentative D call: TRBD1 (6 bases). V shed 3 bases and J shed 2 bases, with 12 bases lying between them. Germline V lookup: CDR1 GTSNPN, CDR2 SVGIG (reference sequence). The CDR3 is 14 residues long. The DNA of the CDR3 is TGTGCCTGGAGGCAGGGGAATCCCACAGATACGCAGTATTTT. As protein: CAWRQGNPTDTQYF.

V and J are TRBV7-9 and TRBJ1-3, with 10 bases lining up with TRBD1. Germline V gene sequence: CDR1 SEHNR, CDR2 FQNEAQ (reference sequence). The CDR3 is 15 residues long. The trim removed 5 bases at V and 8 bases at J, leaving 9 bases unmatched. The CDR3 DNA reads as TGTGCCAGCAGCCGAACAGGACAGGGGGACTACACCATATATTTT. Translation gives CASSRTGQGDYTIYF. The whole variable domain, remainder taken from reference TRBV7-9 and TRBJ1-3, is DTGVSQNPRHKITKRGQNVTFRCDPISEHNRLYWYRQTLGQGPEFLTYFQNEAQLEKSRLLSDRFSAERPKGSFSTLEIQRTEQGDSAMYLCASSRTGQGDYTIYFGEGSWLTVV.

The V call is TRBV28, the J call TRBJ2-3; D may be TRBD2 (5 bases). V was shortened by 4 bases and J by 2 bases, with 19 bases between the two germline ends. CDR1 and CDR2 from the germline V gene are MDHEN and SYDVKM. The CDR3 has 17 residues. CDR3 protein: CASSSTKRHRITDTQYF. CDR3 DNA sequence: TGTGCCAGCAGTTCGACTAAGCGGCACCGAATCACAGATACGCAGTATTTT.

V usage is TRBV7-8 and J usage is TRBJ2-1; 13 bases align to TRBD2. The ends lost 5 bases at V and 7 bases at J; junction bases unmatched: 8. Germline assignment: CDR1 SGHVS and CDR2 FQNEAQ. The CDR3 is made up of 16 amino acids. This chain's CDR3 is CASSPPGLAGMNEQFF. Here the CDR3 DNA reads TGTGCCAGCAGCCCTCCGGGACTAGCGGGAATGAATGAGCAGTTCTTC.

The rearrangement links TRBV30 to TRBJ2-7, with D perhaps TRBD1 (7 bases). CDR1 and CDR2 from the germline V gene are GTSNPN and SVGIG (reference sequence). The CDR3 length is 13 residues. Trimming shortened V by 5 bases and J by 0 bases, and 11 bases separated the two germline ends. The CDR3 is CAWGGTASYEQYF. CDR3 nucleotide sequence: TGTGCCTGGGGGGGGACAGCCTCCTACGAGCAGTACTTC.